These 22 T cell receptor beta chains share one sample of origin, sequenced in a study of CD8+ T cells in alopecia areata. Isolated RNA was reverse transcribed into cDNA used as the sequencing template. Sequencing was performed with immunoSEQ multiplex PCR; in TCRdb, only in-frame clones are kept and a portion is missing. The table records roughly 140,000 clones, approximately 85% of them present only once. The treatment is: oral pan-JAK inhibitor, 5-10 mg twice daily. Sequencing used CD8+ T cells sorted from blood, obtained at week 4, from a patient treated with tofacitinib. These receptors came from a human donor with alopecia areata.

A few counts support this clone. CDR3 amino acids: CASSIQGALNTGELFF. The CDR3 nucleotides read TGTGCCAGCAGCATCCAGGGGGCCCTGAACACCGGGGAGCTGTTTTTT. The chain employs TRBV7-2 and TRBJ2-2; TRBD1 matches 8 bases. CDR1 is SGHTA and CDR2 is FQGNSA in the germline V gene. This CDR3 is built from 16 residues. V shed 5 bases, J shed 1 base, and the junction held 6 bases outside the gene matches.

This sequence joins TRBV2 and TRBJ2-7; 9 bases fit TRBD1. This CDR3 spans 15 amino acids. The germline gives CDR1 SNHLY, CDR2 FYNNEI. V dropped 5 bases and J dropped 3; count of bases not matched to a gene: 8. The CDR3 DNA follows: TGTGCCAGCAGTCGAATTTCGGGACAGGGCTACGAGCAGTACTTC. Protein sequence: CASSRISGQGYEQYF.

This clone has a handful of counts. The chain uses TRBV21-1 and TRBJ2-7. TRBV21-1 is a pseudogene locus. The length of the CDR3 is 9 residues. The CDR3 DNA sequence: TGTGCCCGCATACACGAGCAGTACTTC. Protein sequence: CARIHEQYF.

The chain is built from TRBV10-3 and TRBJ1-2; no clear D. This CDR3 has 15 amino acids. Germline assignment: CDR1 ENHRY and CDR2 SYGVKD. Deletions cut 4 bases from V and 4 bases from J, with 16 bases between. CDR3 nucleotide sequence: TGTGCCATCAGTGTCCGCCCGGAGGGCACCTATGGCTACACCTTC. Translated, it gives CAISVRPEGTYGYTF.

The chain joins TRBV13 to TRBJ2-7; D possibly corresponds to TRBD1 (6 bases). The CDR3 extends over 14 amino acids. Germline-derived CDR1 and CDR2 are PRHDT and FYEKMQ (reference sequence). Trimming took 2 bases from V and 4 from J, leaving 12 bases between them. The CDR3 reads CASSLTGPRYEQYF. The CDR3 DNA reads TGTGCCAGCAGCTTAACAGGGCCAAGGTACGAGCAGTACTTC. The complete variable domain, with remaining parts taken from reference TRBV13 and TRBJ2-7, reads AAGVIQSPRHLIKEKRETATLKCYPIPRHDTVYWYQQGPGQDPQFLISFYEKMQSDKGSIPDRFSAQQFSDYHSELNMSSLELGDSALYFCASSLTGPRYEQYFGPGTRLTVT.

This clone was observed a handful of times. The V gene is TRBV27, the J gene TRBJ2-7, with D perhaps assigned TRBD1 or TRBD2 (8 bases each). CDR1 is MNHEY, CDR2 SMNVEV, per germline (reference sequence). The CDR3 extends over 16 amino acids. V shed 5 bases and J shed 4 bases, with 21 bases lying between them. The CDR3, as DNA: TGTGCCAGCAGTACACAGGGGGAGCGGGGGAGATACGAGCAGTACTTC. This translates into CASSTQGERGRYEQYF.

V usage is TRBV2 and J usage is TRBJ2-1; TRBD2 is a possible D gene (6 bases). This CDR3 comprises 16 residues. Germline CDR1 SNHLY, CDR2 FYNNEI. Trimming shortened V by 4 bases and J by 0 bases, and 13 bases separated the two germline ends. The CDR3 bases are TGTGCCAGCAGTGCCGGGGCGGGGAGCTCCTACAATGAGCAGTTCTTC. This encodes CASSAGAGSSYNEQFF.

J is TRBJ2-2 and V is TRBV6-5; D is uncertain. Trimming left V 6 bases short and J 6 bases short, with 14 bases between. From germline, CDR1 is MNHEY and CDR2 SVGAGI. The CDR3 consists of 14 residues. The CDR3 is CASRPLDSPGELFF. CDR3 in DNA: TGTGCCAGCAGGCCCCTAGACTCCCCCGGGGAGCTGTTTTTT.

The chain couples TRBV20-1 to TRBJ2-7, with D unresolved. CDR3 length: 9 residues. Germline V lookup: CDR1 DFQATT, CDR2 SNEGSKA (reference sequence). Trimming took off 4 bases at V and 7 bases at J, with 5 bases between the two ends. CDR3 residues: CSATSEQYF. The CDR3 bases are TGCAGTGCTACTTCGGAGCAGTACTTC.

CDR3 nucleotide sequence: TGTGCCAGCAGCCGTTTCGGACAGGGACAAGAGACCCAGTACTTC. This encodes CASSRFGQGQETQYF. The chain links TRBV7-3 to TRBJ2-5; 8 bases are a match to TRBD1. The CDR3 extends over 15 amino acids. V was pared by 5 bases and J by 2 bases, with 7 bases of the junction left unmatched. The germline V gene encodes CDR1 SGHTA and CDR2 FQGTGA.

The V gene is TRBV10-3, the J gene TRBJ2-1; 14 nucleotides align to TRBD2. The CDR3 has 17 amino acids. V shed 4 bases, J shed 0 bases, and the junction held 2 bases outside the gene matches. Germline V gene lookup returns CDR1 ENHRY and CDR2 SYGVKD. The CDR3 sequence: CAISAGLAGGSYNEQFF. CDR3 DNA sequence: TGTGCCATCAGTGCCGGACTAGCGGGGGGCTCCTACAATGAGCAGTTCTTC.

This sequence joins TRBV4-3 and TRBJ2-7; D gene unclear. Germline loops: CDR1 LGHNA, CDR2 YSLEER. The CDR3 is made up of 12 amino acids. V was clipped by 0 bases and J by 3 bases, with 3 bases between them. CDR3 region: CASSQDSYEQYF. DNA of the CDR3: TGCGCCAGCAGCCAAGACAGCTACGAGCAGTACTTC.

This rearrangement joins TRBV19 to TRBJ1-6; D is perhaps TRBD1 (5 bases). V lost 7 bases and J lost 3, with 13 bases in between. Germline V gene lookup returns CDR1 LNHDA and CDR2 SQIVND (reference sequence). The CDR3 has 15 amino acids. CDR3 sequence (DNA): TGTGCCAGTACGGATCGGGGGGACTATAATTCACCCCTCCACTTT. Its protein is CASTDRGDYNSPLHF.

The V and J genes are TRBV5-1 and TRBJ2-3; D is possibly TRBD1 or TRBD2 (5 bases each). CDR3 size: 16 residues. Germline assignment: CDR1 SGHRS and CDR2 YFSETQ. The germline V and J ends were trimmed by 0 bases and 4 bases, with 15 bases remaining between them. This CDR3 reads CASSLEVGAAADTQYF. CDR3 nucleotides: TGCGCCAGCAGCTTGGAGGTCGGGGCTGCCGCAGATACGCAGTATTTT. Using reference TRBV5-1 and TRBJ2-3 for the parts outside the CDR3, the full variable domain is KAGVTQTPRYLIKTRGQQVTLSCSPISGHRSVSWYQQTPGQGLQFLFEYFSETQRNKGNFPGRFSGRQFSNSRSEMNVSTLELGDSALYLCASSLEVGAAADTQYFGPGTRLTVL.

The chain has TRBV25-1 and TRBJ2-1; 10 bases are a match to TRBD2. CDR1 and CDR2 (germline): MGHDK, SYGVNS. There are 14 residues in the CDR3. V was clipped by 4 bases and J by 8 bases; unmatched bases: 5. The CDR3: CASSVRLAGDEQFF. DNA of the CDR3: TGTGCCAGCAGTGTTCGACTAGCGGGCGATGAGCAGTTCTTC.

This clone has a handful of counts. CDR3 DNA: TGCAGCCTAAGGTCCCAGGCGAGAAATGCGTATGAGCAGTTCTTC. Its protein product is CSLRSQARNAYEQFF. The genes are TRBV29-1 and TRBJ2-1; D remains ambiguous. Germline V gene lookup returns CDR1 SQVTM and CDR2 ANQGSEA. Trimming left V 8 bases short and J 8 bases short, with 25 bases between. This CDR3 comprises 15 residues.

This clone was seen a few times. The J gene is TRBJ2-3, the V gene TRBV6-1; D is undetermined. CDR3 length equals 14 residues. CDR1 is MNHNS, CDR2 SASEGT, per germline. The V end was cut by 8 bases, the J end by 6 bases, with 18 bases between. CDR3 in amino acids: CASLTVDKKDTQYF. The CDR3 DNA is TGTGCCAGCCTTACTGTAGACAAGAAGGATACGCAGTATTTT.

The J gene is TRBJ2-2, the V gene TRBV29-1, with D unclear. CDR3 size: 12 residues. Trimming pared 4 bases from V and 4 bases from J, leaving 7 bases between. CDR1 is SQVTM, CDR2 ANQGSEA, per germline. Written as DNA, the CDR3 is TGCAGCGTTGTACGTAGCACCGGGGAGCTGTTTTTT. Protein: CSVVRSTGELFF.

CDR3: CASSFTGGYTEAFF. The CDR3 nucleotides are TGCGCCAGCAGCTTTACAGGGGGGTATACTGAAGCTTTCTTT. J is TRBJ1-1 and V is TRBV5-1; 8 bases match TRBD1. Germline V lookup: CDR1 SGHRS, CDR2 YFSETQ. CDR3 length: 14 residues. J was trimmed by 5 bases and V by 2 bases; bases with no gene match: 5. The full variable domain, completed using reference TRBV5-1 and TRBJ1-1, is KAGVTQTPRYLIKTRGQQVTLSCSPISGHRSVSWYQQTPGQGLQFLFEYFSETQRNKGNFPGRFSGRQFSNSRSEMNVSTLELGDSALYLCASSFTGGYTEAFFGQGTRLTVV.

V usage is TRBV7-9 and J usage is TRBJ1-6, with 10 bases lining up with TRBD1. J was trimmed by 13 bases and V by 5 bases; bases with no gene match: 14. CDR1 and CDR2 from the germline V gene are SEHNR and FQNEAQ (reference sequence). The CDR3 sequence is 16 residues long. The CDR3 DNA sequence: TGTGCCAGCAGCAGCTCGACAGGGGGCGGGACTTGGCCCCTCCACTTT. It yields the protein CASSSSTGGGTWPLHF.

This clone was observed once. Here the CDR3 DNA reads TGTGCCAGCAGTGAAGCGGGAGGGAACACCGGGGAGCTGTTTTTT. As protein: CASSEAGGNTGELFF. The genes are TRBV2 and TRBJ2-2; D may be TRBD2 (6 bases). Germline V lookup: CDR1 SNHLY, CDR2 FYNNEI. The CDR3 totals 15 residues. Trimming took 0 bases from V and 1 from J, leaving 6 bases between them. Combining the CDR3 with reference TRBV2 and TRBJ2-2 gives the whole variable domain EPEVTQTPSHQVTQMGQEVILRCVPISNHLYFYWYRQILGQKVEFLVSFYNNEISEKSEIFDDQFSVERPDGSNFTLKIRSTKLEDSAMYFCASSEAGGNTGELFFGEGSRLTVL.

As regards this clone: In the same sample, other DNA sequences code for this CDR3. The chain has TRBV4-3 and TRBJ2-3, with D unresolved. CDR3 length equals 15 residues. In germline, CDR1 is LGHNA, CDR2 YSLEER. Trimming removed 0 bases at V and 2 bases at J, with 9 bases between. The CDR3 coding sequence is TGCGCCAGCAGCCAAGATTTCTCTTCCACAGATACGCAGTATTTT. Translated, it gives CASSQDFSSTDTQYF.